This T cell receptor (beta chain) was captured in a study of T-cell memory formation after mild COVID-19. General study findings and limits: Shrinking CD4+ clones resided mostly in CM and EM, and CD8+ ones in EMRA. The study found balanced CD4/CD8 in clones contracting day 15 to 85 and a CD4+ lean in later expanders.

The CDR3 is 13 amino acids. Per the germline V gene, CDR1 is DFQATT and CDR2 is SNEGSKA (reference sequence). V was trimmed by 7 bases and J by 0 bases, leaving 11 bases between them. Constant-segment primers and 5'RACE yielded cDNA libraries for TCR alpha and TCR beta, each carrying sample barcodes and UMIs. TCRdb processed the 5' RACE reads anew with MiXCR; each CDR3 protein has one entry. The sample has fewer than 200,000 distinct CDR3 sequences, around 13% seen once. Details on this clonotype: The antigen remains undetermined.

This clonotype was sampled from a young man who had mild COVID-19 (a few samples of this study predate the infection). Cell type and time point are not known. The chain combines TRBV20-1 with TRBJ2-3, with a weak D call TRBD2 (6 bases). The sample taken for sequencing was PBMCs or a T cell subset sorted from them (not recorded which). CDR3 nucleotide sequence: TGCAGTGTAGGTGGGGGGAGCACAGATACGCAGTATTTT. This sequence encodes CSVGGGSTDTQYF.